These 20 T cell receptor beta chains originate from one sample sequenced in a study of shared clonotypes between healthy human individuals. TCRdb keeps only in-frame clones here, not all; method: immunoSEQ multiplex PCR. This table has 2 million to 3 million clones, more than 80% appearing once. Sequencing was done on a sample of naive CD4+ T cells sorted from blood. Documented subset: CD45RA+ positively selected. These receptors were obtained from a man younger than 35 in good health.

The chain recombines TRBV5-1 with TRBJ2-2, with D perhaps matching TRBD2 (5 bases). The CDR3 spans 14 residues. V dropped 4 bases and J dropped 2 bases, with 9 bases sitting between them. Germline V CDR1 and CDR2: SGHRS, YFSETQ. The CDR3 sequence: CASSQGSNTGELFF. The CDR3, as DNA: TGCGCCAGCAGCCAAGGGAGTAACACCGGGGAGCTGTTTTTT.

The genes are TRBV6-1 and TRBJ2-7; D uncertain. Per germline, CDR1 MNHNS and CDR2 SASEGT. The V and J ends lost 5 bases and 5 bases respectively, with 7 bases between them. The length of the CDR3 is 11 residues. The CDR3 bases are TGTGCCAGCAGTCCAGAAAACGAGCAGTACTTC. This encodes CASSPENEQYF.

The chain couples TRBV2 to TRBJ1-4; D perhaps matches TRBD1 (6 bases). Germline V gene lookup returns CDR1 SNHLY and CDR2 FYNNEI. V gave up 6 bases and J gave up 0 bases, with 14 bases separating them. The CDR3 extends over 16 amino acids. CDR3 DNA: TGTGCCAGCAGCCCAGGACAGACAACAACTAATGAAAAACTGTTTTTT. Encoded protein: CASSPGQTTTNEKLFF.

Here the CDR3 reads CASSLGTLPSDTQYF. In DNA, the CDR3 is TGTGCCAGCAGCTTGGGGACACTTCCCTCAGATACGCAGTATTTT. This rearrangement joins TRBV5-4 to TRBJ2-3; D is possibly TRBD1 (5 bases). Trimming shortened V by 0 bases and J by 4 bases, and 12 bases separated the two germline ends. The CDR3 spans 15 residues. The germline gives CDR1 SGHNT, CDR2 YYREEE (reference sequence).

This clone was observed a single time. The chain carries TRBV25-1 and TRBJ2-3, with D unresolved. V was shortened by 4 bases and J by 0 bases, with 5 bases between the two germline ends. In germline, CDR1 is MGHDK, CDR2 SYGVNS. The CDR3 runs 13 residues. This CDR3 reads CASSASSTDTQYF. CDR3 nucleotide sequence: TGTGCCAGCAGTGCTTCTAGCACAGATACGCAGTATTTT.

The chain links TRBV25-1 to TRBJ1-2; 8 nucleotides line up with TRBD1. Germline CDR1 MGHDK, CDR2 SYGVNS. The J segment lost 2 bases and the V segment lost 8 bases, leaving 7 bases of the junction unmatched. The CDR3 extends over 14 amino acids. The CDR3 coding sequence is TGTGCCAGCGGCCGGACAGGGAAAAACTATGGCTACACCTTC. Its protein is CASGRTGKNYGYTF.

V is TRBV7-2 and J is TRBJ2-1; D unresolved. CDR1 is SGHTA and CDR2 is FQGNSA in the germline V gene. V was pared by 1 base and J by 8 bases, with 15 bases between. The CDR3 runs 15 residues. The CDR3 is CASSLGADLGYEQFF. The CDR3 DNA reads TGTGCCAGCAGCTTAGGTGCCGACTTAGGCTATGAGCAGTTCTTC.

The CDR3 sequence: CAWSGQSETQYF. The CDR3 bases are TGTGCCTGGAGTGGACAGTCGGAGACCCAGTACTTC. The genes are TRBV30 and TRBJ2-5; a weak D match, TRBD1 (5 bases). The CDR3 is 12 residues long. Trimming cost V 1 base and J 5 bases, with 8 bases left between them. Germline-derived CDR1 and CDR2 are GTSNPN and SVGIG (reference sequence).

The V call is TRBV19, the J call TRBJ2-2; perhaps D is TRBD1 or TRBD2 (6 bases each). The CDR3 totals 17 residues. Trimming removed 3 bases at V and 9 bases at J, with 23 bases between. Germline assignment: CDR1 LNHDA and CDR2 SQIVND (reference sequence). The CDR3 DNA reads TGTGCCAGTAGTATCGAACAGGGAGGTTTTTCGGTCCGGGAGCTGTTTTTT. Translation: CASSIEQGGFSVRELFF.

The chain uses TRBV27 and TRBJ2-1, with TRBD2 matching over 12 bases. Germline CDR1 is MNHEY and CDR2 is SMNVEV (reference sequence). V lost 3 bases, J lost 7 bases, and 4 bases stayed unmatched. This CDR3 has 15 residues. The CDR3 reads CASSFLAGGFNEQFF. DNA for the CDR3: TGTGCCAGCAGTTTTCTAGCGGGAGGGTTTAATGAGCAGTTCTTC.

V gene TRBV6-1 combines with J gene TRBJ1-1; D gene ambiguous. The CDR3 contains 11 residues. V was trimmed by 7 bases and J by 1 base, leaving 4 bases between them. CDR1 is MNHNS and CDR2 is SASEGT in the germline V gene. In nucleotides, the CDR3 is TGTGCCAGCATCCAGAACACTGAAGCTTTCTTT. Translating it yields CASIQNTEAFF.

The chain uses TRBV7-9 and TRBJ1-5, with TRBD1 as a possible D gene (5 bases). V was shortened by 1 base and J by 7 bases, with 23 bases between the two germline ends. Germline CDR1 SEHNR, CDR2 FQNEAQ (reference sequence). This CDR3 has 18 amino acids. DNA for the CDR3: TGTGCCAGCAGCTTAGTAGCTCCCTTTGACAGCCGAGGGCAGCCCCAGCATTTT. Translated, it gives CASSLVAPFDSRGQPQHF.

The V and J genes are TRBV4-1 and TRBJ2-1, with 8 nucleotides matching TRBD1. J gave up 4 bases and V 1 base, and 6 bases lay outside the gene matches. The CDR3 has 16 amino acids. Germline V gene data show CDR1 as MGHRA and CDR2 as YSYEKL. CDR3 loop: CASSQGAGTGYNEQFF. The CDR3 coding sequence is TGCGCCAGCAGCCAAGGCGCGGGGACAGGTTACAATGAGCAGTTCTTC.

V usage is TRBV6-1 and J usage is TRBJ2-2; perhaps TRBD2 as D (5 bases). The CDR3 is 15 residues long. In germline, CDR1 is MNHNS, CDR2 SASEGT. The V end lost 1 base, the J end lost 5 bases, and 11 bases lay between the germline ends. This CDR3 is CASSEGFGKTGELFF. The CDR3 DNA is TGTGCCAGCAGTGAAGGGTTCGGGAAAACCGGGGAGCTGTTTTTT.

The chain recombines TRBV11-2 with TRBJ1-1, with D maybe TRBD1 (5 bases). Trimming took 5 bases from V and 0 from J, leaving 13 bases between them. CDR1 SGHAT and CDR2 FQNNGV come from the germline V gene. CDR3 length: 15 amino acids. The CDR3 sequence is CASSQTGRLNTEAFF. The CDR3 DNA follows: TGTGCCAGCAGCCAAACGGGACGGTTGAACACTGAAGCTTTCTTT.

V is TRBV2 and J is TRBJ2-7, with 9 positions matching TRBD2. This CDR3 contains 14 residues. The germline CDR1 and CDR2 sequences are SNHLY and FYNNEI. V lost 4 bases, J lost 2 bases, and 3 bases stayed unmatched. The CDR3, as DNA: TGTGCCAGCAGTGTGGAGCGGGGGGCCTACGAGCAGTACTTC. It translates to CASSVERGAYEQYF.

The chain recombines TRBV5-1 with TRBJ1-2; TRBD1 aligns across 8 bases. V was clipped by 0 bases and J by 7 bases; unmatched bases: 2. CDR3 length: 13 amino acids. CDR1 is SGHRS and CDR2 is YFSETQ in the germline V gene. The DNA of the CDR3 is TGCGCCAGCAGCTTGGAACAGGGGGTTGGCTACACCTTC. Its protein product is CASSLEQGVGYTF.

In this sample, this clone turned up once. The chain uses TRBV19 and TRBJ2-3; tentatively, D is TRBD2 (5 bases). Germline CDR1 and CDR2: LNHDA and SQIVND (reference sequence). Trimming pared 5 bases from V and 5 bases from J, leaving 14 bases between. The CDR3 is 14 residues long. This CDR3 reads CASSPRTYQDTQYF. CDR3 in DNA: TGTGCCAGTAGTCCCCGGACTTATCAAGATACGCAGTATTTT.

J is TRBJ2-1 and V is TRBV5-1; 9 nucleotides line up with TRBD1. Losses at the gene ends were 2 bases for V and 12 bases for J; bases not matched to a gene: 6. This CDR3 contains 13 residues. CDR1 and CDR2 (germline): SGHRS, YFSETQ. The CDR3 DNA reads as TGCGCCAGCAGCTTTTTCGACAGGGGGGCGCAGTTCTTC. As protein: CASSFFDRGAQFF.

The chain employs TRBV19 and TRBJ2-7; 8 nucleotides align to TRBD1. With 4 bases clipped from V and 5 bases from J, the junction kept 7 bases outside the gene matches. Per germline, CDR1 LNHDA and CDR2 SQIVND (reference sequence). There are 14 residues in the CDR3. The CDR3, as DNA: TGTGCCAGTAGTAGCATCAGGGGGCCGCACGAGCAGTACTTC. It encodes CASSSIRGPHEQYF.